This T cell receptor (beta chain) emerged from a study of blood T cell repertoires in COVID-19. The ends lost 3 bases at V and 8 bases at J; junction bases unmatched: 9. In germline, CDR1 is SQVTM, CDR2 ANQGSEA. The CDR3 consists of 14 residues. Repertoires were generated with immunoSEQ multiplex PCR, while TCRdb's copy carries only in-frame clones and drops some. This sample has 300,000 to 400,000 clones; 87% occur once, and the top ten carry 9.9%. The chain joins TRBV29-1 to TRBJ2-1; 8 positions match TRBD2. The sequence came from a man aged 30-40 years with COVID-19, enrolled during active disease. The sample consisted of peripheral blood. The CDR3 protein is CSVESLRGVDEQFF. In DNA, the CDR3 is TGCAGCGTTGAGTCTCTGCGGGGGGTCGATGAGCAGTTCTTC.